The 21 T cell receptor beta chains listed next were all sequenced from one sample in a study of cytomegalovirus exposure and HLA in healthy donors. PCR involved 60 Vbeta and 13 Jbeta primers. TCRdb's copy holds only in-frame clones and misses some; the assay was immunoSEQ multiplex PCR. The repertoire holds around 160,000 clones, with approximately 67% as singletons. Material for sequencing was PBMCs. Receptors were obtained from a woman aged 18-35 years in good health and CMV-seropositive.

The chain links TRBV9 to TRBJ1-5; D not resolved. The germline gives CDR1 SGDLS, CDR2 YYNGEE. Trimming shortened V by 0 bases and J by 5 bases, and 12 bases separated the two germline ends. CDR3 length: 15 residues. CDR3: CASSVGVDSDQPQHF. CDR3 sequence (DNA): TGTGCCAGCAGCGTAGGCGTTGATTCGGATCAGCCCCAGCATTTT.

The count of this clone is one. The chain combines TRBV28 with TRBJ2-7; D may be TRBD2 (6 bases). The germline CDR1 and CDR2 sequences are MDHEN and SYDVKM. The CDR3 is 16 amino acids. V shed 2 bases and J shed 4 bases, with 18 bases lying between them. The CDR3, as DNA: TGTGCCAGCAGTTTAGGGACGGGACTCAGGATATACGAGCAGTACTTC. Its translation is CASSLGTGLRIYEQYF.

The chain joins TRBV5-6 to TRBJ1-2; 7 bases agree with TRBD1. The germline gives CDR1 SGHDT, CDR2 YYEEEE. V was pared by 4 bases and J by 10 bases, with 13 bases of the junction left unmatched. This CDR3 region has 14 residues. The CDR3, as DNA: TGTGCCAGCAGCACTTTACAGGGGAGGACGATCTACACCTTC. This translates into CASSTLQGRTIYTF.

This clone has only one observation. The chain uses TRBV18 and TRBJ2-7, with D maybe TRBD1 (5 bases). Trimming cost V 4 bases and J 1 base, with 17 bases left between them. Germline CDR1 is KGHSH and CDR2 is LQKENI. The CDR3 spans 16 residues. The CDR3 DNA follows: TGTGCCAGCTCACTCATCCTAAGGGGCCGATCCTACGAGCAGTACTTC. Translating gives CASSLILRGRSYEQYF.

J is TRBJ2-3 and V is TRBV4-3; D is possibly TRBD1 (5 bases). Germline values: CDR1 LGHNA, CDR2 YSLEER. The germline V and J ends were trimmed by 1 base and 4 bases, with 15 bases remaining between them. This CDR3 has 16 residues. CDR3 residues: CASSQAAGRIPDTQYF. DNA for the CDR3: TGCGCCAGCAGCCAAGCGGCAGGGCGAATTCCAGATACGCAGTATTTT.

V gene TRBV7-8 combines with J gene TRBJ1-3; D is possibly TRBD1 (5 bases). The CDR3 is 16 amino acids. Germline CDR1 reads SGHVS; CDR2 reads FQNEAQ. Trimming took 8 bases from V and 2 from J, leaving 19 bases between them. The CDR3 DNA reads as TGTGCCAGCCTGGGTGGAGGGACTAATCCTGGAAACACCATATATTTT. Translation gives CASLGGGTNPGNTIYF.

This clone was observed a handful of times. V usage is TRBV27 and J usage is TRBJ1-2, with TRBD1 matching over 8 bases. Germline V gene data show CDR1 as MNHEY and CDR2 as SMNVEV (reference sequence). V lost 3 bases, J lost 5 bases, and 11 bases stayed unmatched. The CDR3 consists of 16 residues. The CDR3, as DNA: TGTGCCAGCAGTTTGGGACAGGCCTCCTCGGGGTATGGCTACACCTTC. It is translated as CASSLGQASSGYGYTF.

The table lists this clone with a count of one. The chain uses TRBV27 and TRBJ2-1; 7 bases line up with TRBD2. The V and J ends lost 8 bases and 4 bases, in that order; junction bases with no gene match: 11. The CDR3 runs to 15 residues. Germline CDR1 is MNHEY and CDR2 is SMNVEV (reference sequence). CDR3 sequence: CASGFTGAGYNEQFF. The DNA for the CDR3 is TGTGCCAGCGGCTTTACAGGAGCGGGATACAATGAGCAGTTCTTC.

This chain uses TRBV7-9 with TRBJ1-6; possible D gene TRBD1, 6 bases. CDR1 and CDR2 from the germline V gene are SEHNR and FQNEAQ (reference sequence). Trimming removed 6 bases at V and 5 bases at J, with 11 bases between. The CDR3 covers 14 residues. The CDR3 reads CASSSDSNNSPLHF. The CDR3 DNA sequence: TGTGCCAGCAGTTCGGACAGTAATAATTCACCCCTCCACTTT.

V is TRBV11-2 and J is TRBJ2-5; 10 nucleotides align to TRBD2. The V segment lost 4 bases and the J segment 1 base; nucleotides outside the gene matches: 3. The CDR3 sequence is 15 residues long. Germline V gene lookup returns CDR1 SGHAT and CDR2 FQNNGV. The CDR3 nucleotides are TGTGCCAGCAGCTCGGTAGCGGGGGGCCAAGAGACCCAGTACTTC. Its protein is CASSSVAGGQETQYF.

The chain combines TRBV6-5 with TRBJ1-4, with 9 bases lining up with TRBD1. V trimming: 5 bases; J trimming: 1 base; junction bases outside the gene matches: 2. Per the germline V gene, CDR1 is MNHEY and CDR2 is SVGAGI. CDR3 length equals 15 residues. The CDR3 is CASSRQGGTNEKLFF. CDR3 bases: TGTGCCAGCAGTCGACAGGGGGGAACTAATGAAAAACTGTTTTTT.

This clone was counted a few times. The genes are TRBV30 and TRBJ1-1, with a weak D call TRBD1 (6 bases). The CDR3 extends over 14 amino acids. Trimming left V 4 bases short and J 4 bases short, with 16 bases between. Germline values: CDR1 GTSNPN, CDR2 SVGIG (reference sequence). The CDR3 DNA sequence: TGTGCCTGGACCCTCGGGGGGCTGGGCACTGAAGCTTTCTTT. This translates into CAWTLGGLGTEAFF.

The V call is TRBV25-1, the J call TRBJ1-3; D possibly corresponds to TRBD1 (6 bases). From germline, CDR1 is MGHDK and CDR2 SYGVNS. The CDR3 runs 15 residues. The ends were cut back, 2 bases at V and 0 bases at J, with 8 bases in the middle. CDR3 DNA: TGTGCCAGCAGTGAAACAGGGACCTCTGGAAACACCATATATTTT. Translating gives CASSETGTSGNTIYF.

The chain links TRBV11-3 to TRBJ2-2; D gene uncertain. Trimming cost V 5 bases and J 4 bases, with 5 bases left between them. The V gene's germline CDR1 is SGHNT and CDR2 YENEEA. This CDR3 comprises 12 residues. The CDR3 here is CASSPFTGELFF. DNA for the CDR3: TGTGCCAGCAGCCCCTTCACCGGGGAGCTGTTTTTT.

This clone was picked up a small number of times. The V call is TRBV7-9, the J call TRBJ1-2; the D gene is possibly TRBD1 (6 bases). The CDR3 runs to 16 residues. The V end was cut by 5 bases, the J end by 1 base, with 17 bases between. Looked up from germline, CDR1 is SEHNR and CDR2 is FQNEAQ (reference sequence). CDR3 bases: TGTGCCAGCAGCGAATCGGCAGGGGTAGTTAACTATGGCTACACCTTC. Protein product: CASSESAGVVNYGYTF.

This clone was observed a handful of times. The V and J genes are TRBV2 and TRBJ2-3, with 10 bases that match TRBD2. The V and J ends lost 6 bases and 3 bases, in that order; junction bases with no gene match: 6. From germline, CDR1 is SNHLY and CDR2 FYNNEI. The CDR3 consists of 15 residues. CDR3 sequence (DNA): TGTGCCAGCAGCCAGCGGGGGGGAGGGACAGATACGCAGTATTTT. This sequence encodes CASSQRGGGTDTQYF. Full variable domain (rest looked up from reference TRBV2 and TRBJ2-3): EPEVTQTPSHQVTQMGQEVILRCVPISNHLYFYWYRQILGQKVEFLVSFYNNEISEKSEIFDDQFSVERPDGSNFTLKIRSTKLEDSAMYFCASSQRGGGTDTQYFGPGTRLTVL.

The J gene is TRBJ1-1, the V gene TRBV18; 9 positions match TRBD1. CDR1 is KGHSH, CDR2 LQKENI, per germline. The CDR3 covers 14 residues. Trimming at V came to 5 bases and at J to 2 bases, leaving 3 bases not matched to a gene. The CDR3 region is CASSEGQGNTEAFF. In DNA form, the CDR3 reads TGTGCCAGCTCAGAGGGACAGGGAAACACTGAAGCTTTCTTT.

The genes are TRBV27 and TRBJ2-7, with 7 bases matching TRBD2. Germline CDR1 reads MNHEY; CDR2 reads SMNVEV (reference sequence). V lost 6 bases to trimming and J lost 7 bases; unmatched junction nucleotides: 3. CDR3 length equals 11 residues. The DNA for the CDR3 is TGTGCCAGCAGACTCGGGGGGGAGCAGTACTTC. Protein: CASRLGGEQYF.

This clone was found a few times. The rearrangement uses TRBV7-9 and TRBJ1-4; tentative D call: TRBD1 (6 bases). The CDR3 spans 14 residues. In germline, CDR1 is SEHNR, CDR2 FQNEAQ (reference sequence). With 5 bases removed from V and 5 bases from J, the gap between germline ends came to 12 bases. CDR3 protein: CASSRGHLNEKLFF. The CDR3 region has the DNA TGTGCCAGCAGCCGGGGACATCTCAATGAAAAACTGTTTTTT. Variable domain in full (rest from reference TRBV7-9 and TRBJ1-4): DTGVSQNPRHKITKRGQNVTFRCDPISEHNRLYWYRQTLGQGPEFLTYFQNEAQLEKSRLLSDRFSAERPKGSFSTLEIQRTEQGDSAMYLCASSRGHLNEKLFFGSGTQLSVL.

The CDR3 here is CASTNGTHYSYEQYF. CDR3 bases: TGTGCCAGCACCAACGGGACACACTACTCCTACGAGCAGTACTTC. The V and J genes are TRBV9 and TRBJ2-5, with TRBD1 as a possible D gene (6 bases). The J call is in doubt because the DNA end fits TRBJ2-7 better. The germline V gene encodes CDR1 SGDLS and CDR2 YYNGEE. This CDR3 has 15 amino acids.

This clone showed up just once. CDR3 sequence: CSVGGQGNAGYTF. For the CDR3, the DNA is TGCAGCGTCGGAGGACAGGGGAATGCTGGCTACACCTTC. The V call is TRBV29-1, the J call TRBJ1-2; 9 bases match TRBD1. This CDR3 region has 13 residues. V was pared by 6 bases and J by 7 bases, with 9 bases of the junction left unmatched. Germline V gene sequence: CDR1 SQVTM, CDR2 ANQGSEA.